These T cell receptor beta chains were read from a single sample in a study of response to subunit inactivated influenza vaccine. A single record per CDR3 protein comes from TCRdb applying MiXCR to the RT-PCR reads. Among around 540,000 distinct CDR3 sequences listed, about an eighth were seen once. Sequencing was performed on PBMCs from blood, taken on the day of vaccination. Receptor source: a man aged 45-65 years who received an inactivated influenza vaccine. Each CDR3 is given with its conserved first and last residue. Fields, in order: J gene, V gene, clone size, D gene, CDR3 DNA, CDR3 protein. The D gene is left open where the match is weak. For some rows the clone size is stated as once, few or many, or as a class when expanded; others skip it.

J gene: TRBJ2-7
V gene: TRBV12-3/TRBV12-4
clone size: .
D gene: .
CDR3 DNA: TGTGCCAGCAGTTTTTCCCGGGACGGAGCTTATACCTACGAGCAGTACTTC
CDR3 protein: CASSFSRDGAYTYEQYF

J gene: TRBJ1-6
V gene: TRBV6-1
clone size: many
D gene: .
CDR3 DNA: TGTGCCAGCAACCCAGGATGGGGGAGCTCACCCCTCCACTTT
CDR3 protein: CASNPGWGSSPLHF

J gene: TRBJ2-5
V gene: TRBV11-1
clone size: few
D gene: .
CDR3 DNA: TGTGCCAGCAGCTTATTTCTCACGAATTATGGTACAGGGAGAAGAGAGGCCCAGTACTTC
CDR3 protein: CASSLFLTNYGTGRREAQYF

J gene: TRBJ2-1
V gene: TRBV7-8
clone size: few
D gene: .
CDR3 DNA: TGTGCCAGCAGCTTAGCGCGAACTACGAACAATGAGCAGTTCTTC
CDR3 protein: CASSLARTTNNEQFF

J gene: TRBJ2-3
V gene: TRBV20-1
clone size: few
D gene: TRBD2
CDR3 DNA: TGCAGTGCCACCCCCCGTTCGGGACTAGCTCCAGATACGCAGTATTTT
CDR3 protein: CSATPRSGLAPDTQYF

J gene: TRBJ2-3
V gene: TRBV28
clone size: .
D gene: TRBD1
CDR3 DNA: TGTGCCAGCAGTTCAACCCACGGGACAGGGATGCCAGATACGCAGTATTTT
CDR3 protein: CASSSTHGTGMPDTQYF

J gene: TRBJ2-5
V gene: TRBV19
clone size: .
D gene: .
CDR3 DNA: TGTGCCAGTAGTATTTTCGGGACCCGAGGACGCCAAGAGACCCAGTACTTC
CDR3 protein: CASSIFGTRGRQETQYF

J gene: TRBJ2-2
V gene: TRBV12-3/TRBV12-4
clone size: few
D gene: .
CDR3 DNA: TGTGCCAGCAGTTTAGTTTCCGGGTTGAACACCGGGGAGCTGTTTTTT
CDR3 protein: CASSLVSGLNTGELFF

J gene: TRBJ2-1
V gene: TRBV14
clone size: many
D gene: .
CDR3 DNA: TGTGCCAGCAGCCTATATCAGGGTAACGAGCAGTTCTTC
CDR3 protein: CASSLYQGNEQFF

J gene: TRBJ2-2
V gene: TRBV12-3/TRBV12-4
clone size: .
D gene: TRBD1
CDR3 DNA: TGTGCCAGCCAAACAGGGGGCGTGTTATCCGGGGAGCTGTTTTTT
CDR3 protein: CASQTGGVLSGELFF

J gene: TRBJ1-2
V gene: TRBV10-3
clone size: few
D gene: .
CDR3 DNA: TGTGCCATCAGTGAGTCGCCTACAGGGTCACTAGGCTACACCTTC
CDR3 protein: CAISESPTGSLGYTF

J gene: TRBJ2-1
V gene: TRBV4-1
clone size: .
D gene: TRBD2
CDR3 DNA: TGCGCCAGCAGCCAAGCAGGGACTAGACTTGGCAATGAGCAGTTCTTC
CDR3 protein: CASSQAGTRLGNEQFF

J gene: TRBJ2-3
V gene: TRBV20-1
clone size: few
D gene: .
CDR3 DNA: TGCAGTGCTAGCGGGACTTTTACAGATACGCAGTATTTT
CDR3 protein: CSASGTFTDTQYF

J gene: TRBJ1-6
V gene: TRBV5-5
clone size: few
D gene: .
CDR3 DNA: TGTGCCAGCAGCTTGTGGTCTGAATCACCCCTCCACTTT
CDR3 protein: CASSLWSESPLHF

J gene: TRBJ1-3
V gene: TRBV28
clone size: .
D gene: .
CDR3 DNA: TGTGCCAGCAGTTCCCCCAACAGGGACTTATCAGGAAACACCATATATTTT
CDR3 protein: CASSSPNRDLSGNTIYF

J gene: TRBJ2-1
V gene: TRBV6-5
clone size: few
D gene: .
CDR3 DNA: TGTGCCAGCAGAAAAACCGGGGGAATGCAGTTCTTC
CDR3 protein: CASRKTGGMQFF

J gene: TRBJ1-4
V gene: TRBV4-2
clone size: few
D gene: .
CDR3 DNA: TGTGCCAGCAGCCAAGATAGGGTAACTAATGAAAAACTGTTTTTT
CDR3 protein: CASSQDRVTNEKLFF

J gene: TRBJ1-5
V gene: TRBV4-1
clone size: .
D gene: .
CDR3 DNA: TGCGCCAGCAGCCAAGGGAAGGGATGGGGCAATCAGCCCCAGCATTTT
CDR3 protein: CASSQGKGWGNQPQHF

J gene: TRBJ2-2
V gene: TRBV12-3/TRBV12-4
clone size: .
D gene: .
CDR3 DNA: TGTGCCAGCAGCCCGGCCGGGGGGAACAGGGCCGGGGAGCTGTTTTTT
CDR3 protein: CASSPAGGNRAGELFF

J gene: TRBJ1-1
V gene: TRBV7-6
clone size: many
D gene: .
CDR3 DNA: TGTGCCAGCAGCGCAGACCTGAACACTGAAGCTTTCTTT
CDR3 protein: CASSADLNTEAFF

J gene: TRBJ2-3
V gene: TRBV27
clone size: many
D gene: .
CDR3 DNA: TGTGCCAGCAGTTCGCGGGGTGCGGTCGGGGCAGATACGCAGTATTTT
CDR3 protein: CASSSRGAVGADTQYF

J gene: TRBJ2-2
V gene: TRBV5-1
clone size: .
D gene: TRBD1
CDR3 DNA: TGCGCCAGCAGCACGGACAGGGGGCGAGGCGGGGAGCTGTTTTTT
CDR3 protein: CASSTDRGRGGELFF